This TCR beta chain was observed in a study of blood T cells in healthy people across ages. Study-wide results and caveats: Across the age range, TCR beta diversity per million T cells fell in a roughly linear way.

In its sample, this clonotype was seen once. Its target is not known. Next came a second PCR, run for about 6 to 11 cycles, which used a sample-barcoded 5' primer along with a J-beta primer mix. The yield of each sample was at least 2.5 million CDR3-containing paired-end reads. TCRdb reprocessed the 5' RACE reads with MiXCR, giving one entry per CDR3 protein. The table includes some 1.4 million distinct CDR3 sequences, approximately 40% detected once. The authors drew about 10 milliliters of peripheral blood from each donor. Each sample provided at least 5.5 micrograms of extracted total RNA. The length of the CDR3 is 15 residues. Between the trimmed V and J ends, which lost 3 bases and 2 bases, there was a span of 16 bases. Germline CDR1 reads DFQATT; CDR2 reads SNEGSKA (reference sequence).

The V and J genes are TRBV20-1 and TRBJ1-1; D remains ambiguous. Sequenced sample: blood. This clonotype was sampled from a woman in her late teens or twenties in good health. The CDR3 region has the DNA TGCAGTGCTAGCGAGTACGGGGTTCGAAACACTGAAGCTTTCTTT. It yields the protein CSASEYGVRNTEAFF.